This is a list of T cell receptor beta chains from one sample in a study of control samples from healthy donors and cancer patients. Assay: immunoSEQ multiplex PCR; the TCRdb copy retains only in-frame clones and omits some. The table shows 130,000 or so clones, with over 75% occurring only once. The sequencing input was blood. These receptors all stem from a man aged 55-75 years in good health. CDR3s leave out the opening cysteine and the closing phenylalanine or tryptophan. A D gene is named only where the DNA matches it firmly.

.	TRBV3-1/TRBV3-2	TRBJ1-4	ASSQGMGQGEKLF
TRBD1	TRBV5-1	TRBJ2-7	ASSFDPTGVYEQY
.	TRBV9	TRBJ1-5	ASSVAGTLNQPQH
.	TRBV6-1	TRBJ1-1	ASSEEGRLNTEAF
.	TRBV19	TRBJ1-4	ATSGVHMDEKLF
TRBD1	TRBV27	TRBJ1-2	ASSPPPGTGEGYT
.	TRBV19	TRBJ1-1	ASSILTSVMNTEAF
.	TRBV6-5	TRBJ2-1	ASIGQLPGDEQF
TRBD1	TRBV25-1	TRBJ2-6	ASSVTGAGANVLT
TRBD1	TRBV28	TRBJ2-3	ASSGTGPTDTQY
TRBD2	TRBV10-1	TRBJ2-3	ASSHGLATDTQY
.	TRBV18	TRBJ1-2	ASSPRDDSDYGYT
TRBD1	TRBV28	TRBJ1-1	ASSNRGATGTEAF
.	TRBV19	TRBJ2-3	ASSPRTDTQY
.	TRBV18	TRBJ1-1	ASSLFLGYRENTEAF
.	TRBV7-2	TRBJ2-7	ASSSFYEQY
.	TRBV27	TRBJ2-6	ASSQPISGANVLT
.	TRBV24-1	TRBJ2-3	ATSYGRATTDTQY